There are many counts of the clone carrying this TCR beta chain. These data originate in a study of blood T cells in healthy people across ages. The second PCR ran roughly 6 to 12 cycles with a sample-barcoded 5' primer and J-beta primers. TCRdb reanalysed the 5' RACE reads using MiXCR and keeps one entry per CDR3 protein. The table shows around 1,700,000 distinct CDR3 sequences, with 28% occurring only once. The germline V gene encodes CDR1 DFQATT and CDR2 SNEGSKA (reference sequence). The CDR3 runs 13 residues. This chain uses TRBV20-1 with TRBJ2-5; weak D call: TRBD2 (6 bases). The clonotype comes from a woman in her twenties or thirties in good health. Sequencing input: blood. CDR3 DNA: TGCAGCCTGACTAGTAACCCTCAAGAGACCCAGTACTTC. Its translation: CSLTSNPQETQYF.